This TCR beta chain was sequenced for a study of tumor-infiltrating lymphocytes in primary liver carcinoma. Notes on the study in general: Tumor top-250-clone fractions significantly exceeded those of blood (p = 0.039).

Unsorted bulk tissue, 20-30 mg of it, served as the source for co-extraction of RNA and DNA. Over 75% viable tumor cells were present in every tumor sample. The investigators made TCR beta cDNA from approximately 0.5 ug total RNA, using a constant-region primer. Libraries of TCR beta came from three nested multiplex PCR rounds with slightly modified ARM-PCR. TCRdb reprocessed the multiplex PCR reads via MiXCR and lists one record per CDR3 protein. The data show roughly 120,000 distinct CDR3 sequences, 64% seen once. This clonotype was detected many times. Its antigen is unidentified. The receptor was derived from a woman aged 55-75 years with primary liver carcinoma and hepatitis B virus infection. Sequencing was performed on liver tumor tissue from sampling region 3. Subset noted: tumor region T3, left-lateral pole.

CDR3 residues: CASSEQGFYGYTF. The CDR3 nucleotides are TGCGCCAGCAGTGAACAGGGTTTTTATGGCTACACCTTC. The chain carries TRBV10-2 and TRBJ1-2; D perhaps matches TRBD1 (6 bases). Germline V gene sequence: CDR1 WSHSY, CDR2 SAAADI. There are 13 residues in the CDR3. V was clipped by 3 bases and J by 5 bases, with 10 bases between them.